One and the same sample provided the 13 T cell receptor beta chains below, sequenced in a study of Graves' ophthalmopathy and Graves' hyperthyroidism. Amplified material comprised TCR beta CDR3 regions derived from RNA transcripts. RT-PCR was first run with HTBI primers, then multiplex PCR in a second round. From the multiplex PCR reads, TCRdb called clonotypes with MiXCR, one entry per CDR3 protein. Seen here are around 1,000,000 distinct CDR3 sequences, 35% to 45% observed once, and the top ten hold 11%. The sample taken for sequencing was peripheral blood or thyroid tissue (not recorded which). The source is an adult man with Graves' hyperthyroidism.

This clonotype was counted ten times or more. The J gene is TRBJ2-7, the V gene TRBV10-3, with TRBD1 identical over 9 bases. V was pared by 6 bases and J by 5 bases, with 5 bases of the junction left unmatched. Germline V gene data show CDR1 as ENHRY and CDR2 as SYGVKD. CDR3 length equals 13 residues. The CDR3 DNA reads TGTGCCATCAGCTCGGGACAGGGTGACGAGCAGTACTTC. It is translated as CAISSGQGDEQYF.

The genes are TRBV6-5 and TRBJ2-2, with D possibly TRBD1 on 5 matching bases. V lost 6 bases to trimming and J lost 7 bases, with 6 bases between them. The germline CDR1 and CDR2 sequences are MNHEY and SVGAGI. CDR3 length: 11 residues. The CDR3 nucleotides read TGTGCCAGCAGAGACAGCGGGGAGCTGTTTTTT. This gives the protein CASRDSGELFF.

Points on this clonotype: The junction departs from germline at one end; a sequencing error may be responsible. This chain uses TRBV4-1 with TRBJ2-6; a weak D match, TRBD1 (6 bases). Per germline, CDR1 MGHRA and CDR2 YSYEKL. The CDR3 length is 13 residues. Written as DNA, the CDR3 is TGCGCCAGCAGCCAAGAGGGGGCCTACGTCCTGACTTTC. Protein: CASSQEGAYVLTF.

The chain uses TRBV27 and TRBJ2-7; tentative D call: TRBD1 (5 bases). This CDR3 is 16 amino acids long. The V gene's germline CDR1 is MNHEY and CDR2 SMNVEV (reference sequence). The V gene lost 3 bases and the J gene lost 4 bases, with 19 bases spanning the gap. The CDR3 sequence is CASSFRAQTPGYEQYF. DNA for the CDR3: TGTGCCAGCAGTTTTCGAGCGCAGACCCCAGGGTACGAGCAGTACTTC.

This rearrangement joins TRBV20-1 to TRBJ2-7; TRBD2 matches 13 bases. Looked up from germline, CDR1 is DFQATT and CDR2 is SNEGSKA (reference sequence). The CDR3 spans 17 residues. The ends lost 6 bases at V and 2 bases at J; junction bases unmatched: 13. CDR3 sequence (DNA): TGCAGTGCCAGCAGCTTAGGAGGACTAGCGGGGGCCTACGAGCAGTACTTC. As protein: CSASSLGGLAGAYEQYF.

The chain joins TRBV5-1 to TRBJ1-1, with TRBD1 matching over 11 bases. Germline lookup yields CDR1 SGHRS and CDR2 YFSETQ. The CDR3 extends over 18 amino acids. V lost 0 bases, J lost 6 bases, and 13 bases stayed unmatched. DNA for the CDR3: TGCGCCAGCAGCTTGGGAGGGACAGGGGGTGGAAAGAGCCCTGAAGCTTTCTTT. It encodes CASSLGGTGGGKSPEAFF. Full variable domain (outside the CDR3, taken from reference TRBV5-1 and TRBJ1-1): KAGVTQTPRYLIKTRGQQVTLSCSPISGHRSVSWYQQTPGQGLQFLFEYFSETQRNKGNFPGRFSGRQFSNSRSEMNVSTLELGDSALYLCASSLGGTGGGKSPEAFFGQGTRLTVV.

This clonotype was counted many times. The rearrangement uses TRBV29-1 and TRBJ2-5, with D tentatively TRBD1 (6 bases). The germline gives CDR1 SQVTM, CDR2 ANQGSEA. This CDR3 region has 14 residues. Deletions cut 2 bases from V and 8 bases from J, with 18 bases between. CDR3 DNA sequence: TGCAGCGTTGAAAAACTCCAGGGGAAGAGAACCCAGTACTTC. Its protein product is CSVEKLQGKRTQYF.

This clonotype has at least ten counts. The rearrangement links TRBV19 to TRBJ1-1; TRBD1 matches at 8 bases. The V gene's germline CDR1 is LNHDA and CDR2 SQIVND (reference sequence). CDR3 length: 13 amino acids. V lost 9 bases and J lost 1; bases outside the gene matches: 4. CDR3 loop: CASIQGANTEAFF. As DNA, the CDR3 is TGTGCCAGCATTCAGGGGGCGAACACTGAAGCTTTCTTT.

This clonotype was recorded only once. V gene TRBV3-1 combines with J gene TRBJ1-3; D unresolved. The length of the CDR3 is 17 residues. Per the germline V gene, CDR1 is LGHDT and CDR2 is YNNKEL (reference sequence). V dropped 0 bases and J dropped 0 bases, with 12 bases sitting between them. CDR3 sequence: CASSQDPSGNSGNTIYF. CDR3 coding DNA: TGTGCCAGCAGCCAAGATCCCTCAGGAAACTCTGGAAACACCATATATTTT.

This clonotype was seen more than once but under ten times. The V call is TRBV19, the J call TRBJ1-2; 8 nucleotides line up with TRBD1. With 3 bases clipped from V and 0 bases from J, the junction kept 3 bases outside the gene matches. The V gene's germline CDR1 is LNHDA and CDR2 SQIVND (reference sequence). The CDR3 is 15 amino acids. The CDR3 spells CASSIRTGTNYGYTF. The CDR3 DNA reads as TGTGCCAGTAGTATCCGGACAGGGACTAACTATGGCTACACCTTC.

The chain couples TRBV7-2 to TRBJ1-6; 11 bases are a match to TRBD1. The CDR3 runs 17 residues. Germline CDR1 and CDR2: SGHTA and FQGNSA. Trimming removed 8 bases from V and 7 bases from J; junction bases left unmatched: 13. The CDR3 bases are TGTGCCAGCGGACTACGAATCGGACAGGGGGCGAATTCACCCCTCCACTTT. Amino acids: CASGLRIGQGANSPLHF.

This clonotype occurred many times. V gene TRBV29-1 combines with J gene TRBJ2-7, with 7 bases matching TRBD1. V gave up 6 bases and J gave up 4 bases; unmatched junction bases: 9. Germline CDR1 is SQVTM and CDR2 is ANQGSEA. The CDR3 runs 13 residues. The CDR3: CSVATGPRYEQYF. The CDR3 DNA sequence: TGCAGCGTAGCGACAGGGCCGAGATACGAGCAGTACTTC.

At least ten counts were recorded for this clonotype. The V call is TRBV7-2, the J call TRBJ2-7; weak D call: TRBD1 (6 bases). Germline assignment: CDR1 SGHTA and CDR2 FQGNSA. With 2 bases removed from V and 5 bases from J, the gap between germline ends came to 10 bases. The CDR3 extends over 13 amino acids. CDR3 bases: TGTGCCAGCAGCTTAACAGGGTCTGACGAGCAGTACTTC. Encoded protein: CASSLTGSDEQYF.